The TCR beta chain described here comes from a study of cytomegalovirus exposure and HLA in healthy donors. On the study more broadly: Ancestry clustering placed 70% to 90% of roughly 400 genotyped donors in the Caucasian-associated cluster. Study-wide results and limits: When a later analysis compared HLA-associated TCR beta chains with equally common others, the HLA-associated chains turned out to be more clonally expanded and to have lower generation probabilities. In a later analysis, the majority of CMV-associated beta chains seemingly showed HLA restriction. Common viral pathogens seemed, in a later analysis, to connect with several of the most significant clusters.

This clone was observed a handful of times. Its specificity is unknown. Between the trimmed V and J ends, which lost 3 bases and 0 bases, there was a span of 12 bases. Germline V gene lookup returns CDR1 SGHVS and CDR2 FNYEAQ. The CDR3 is 15 amino acids. PCR employed 60 Vbeta and 13 Jbeta primers. The repertoire was sequenced with immunoSEQ multiplex PCR; TCRdb's copy has only in-frame clones and lacks some. Of fewer than 80,000 clones listed, roughly four fifths are singletons. The specimen sequenced was PBMCs. V is TRBV7-6 and J is TRBJ2-7, with a weak D call TRBD2 (5 bases). This TCR was sampled from a woman in her sixties in good health and CMV-seropositive. In nucleotides, the CDR3 is TGTGCCAGCAGCTTGCAAGCGGAAAGCTCCTACGAGCAGTACTTC. As protein: CASSLQAESSYEQYF.